This TCR beta chain was sequenced for a study of blood T cell repertoires in COVID-19. Looking at the study overall: Nucleic acid was either cDNA or gDNA, and it came from T cells, B-cell-depleted T cells, or PBMCs.

Germline V gene lookup returns CDR1 SGDLS and CDR2 YYNGEE. V lost 4 bases and J 6 bases, leaving 14 bases between the germline ends. This CDR3 contains 13 residues. TCRdb's copy holds only in-frame clones and misses some; the assay was immunoSEQ multiplex PCR. This sample carries 190,000 or so clones, roughly 80% of them seen once, and the ten largest clones take 0.9% to 0.95%. Material for sequencing was peripheral blood. The sequence came from a man between 60 and 75 years old with COVID-19, enrolled during active disease. V gene TRBV9 combines with J gene TRBJ2-7; possible D gene TRBD1, 7 bases. The CDR3 region has the DNA TGTGCCAGCAGCTCGCGACAGGGAGGCGAGCAGTACTTC. Translated: CASSSRQGGEQYF.